These T cell receptor beta chains were read from a single sample in a study of blood T cell repertoires in COVID-19. Method: immunoSEQ multiplex PCR; TCRdb's copy keeps in-frame clones and lacks some. The table shows some 460,000 clones, with 85% to 90% occurring only once. The sample consisted of peripheral blood. The receptors originated from a woman aged 25 to 39 with acute or convalescent COVID-19. The conserved cysteine and the conserved F or W are not part of the CDR3 here. Clone sizes are given selectively: once, few, many, or a class where the clone is expanded.

abundance	v_gene	CDR3aa
-	TRBV30	AWSVGGQVAHEQY
once	TRBV28	ASSLGGGAITDTQY
-	TRBV28	ANMGPRVYEQY
-	TRBV6-5	ASLVPGREKLF
-	TRBV14	ASSQAGGQWMVNEQF
-	TRBV2	ASSGYGGVKAF
-	TRBV11-2	ASSLNGGRNSPLH
-	TRBV7-9	ASSSGQVNEKLF
once	TRBV9	ASSAHGRINTEAF
-	TRBV14	ASSLPPGGKVDTGELF
-	TRBV7-2	ASSPGTGYGYT
-	TRBV9	ASSGTSGAYYNEQF
-	TRBV18	ASSPDIDYGYT
-	TRBV5-1	ASSSTSSPLH
-	TRBV29-1	SVTEQGMLGNTIY
few	TRBV4-2	ASSLSGQSEQY
-	TRBV4-1	ASSQEAVQPQH
-	TRBV21-1	ASSKRDRGKETQY
-	TRBV4-1	ASSPGMNTEAF
-	TRBV29-1	SVNRVNTEAF
-	TRBV28	ASSFLTGETQY
few	TRBV6-5	ASKGQGASTGELF
-	TRBV2	ASSEEQGIYEQY
-	TRBV5-5	ASSLNGRTNEKLF
-	TRBV6-4	ASRMTGSYNSPLH
-	TRBV28	ARRRSGSGATPQH
once	TRBV3-1/TRBV3-2	ASSQRAGGGETQY
-	TRBV4-1	ASSQWADSGNTIY
-	TRBV30	AWSVPRQPLH
-	TRBV3-1/TRBV3-2	ASSQQNRGGYT
-	TRBV6-5	ASSYVAGGSEQY
-	TRBV30	ASYPRLAHTGELF
-	TRBV7-3	ASSAYPHISQY
-	TRBV30	AWRRGYGYT
-	TRBV19	ASTHRGTGGTGELF
-	TRBV5-1	ASSLEGSGSPLH
few	TRBV7-9	ASSYGQGSGNEQF
-	TRBV7-9	ASSLMGASGNTIY
once	TRBV28	ASSRGQGYTGELF
-	TRBV19	ASSSGQGVLETQY
-	TRBV6-1	ASSEWTGAYNQPQH
-	TRBV15	ATSRDLGTENTEAF
once	TRBV30	AWSRGRSYNEQF
-	TRBV5-1	ASSLSSSTSKTDTQY
-	TRBV9	ASSVDSLTYEQY
-	TRBV4-2	ASSQDLSEYYGYT
-	TRBV18	ASSPGQGKPEAF
-	TRBV27	ASRPGSVYYEQY